This entry features one T cell receptor beta chain sequence. Its antigen is not known. This entry comes from a study of T cells in Graves' hyperthyroidism and ophthalmopathy. Study information: It was at initial diagnosis, before any treatment, that peripheral blood was collected. The study, taken as a whole, reports: Most clonotypes expanded in the thyroid (above 0.001) were also present in blood.

Authors of the study amplified TCR beta CDR3 regions from RNA transcripts. With the HTBI primer set, the TCR CDR3 went through a first round of RT-PCR. TCRdb re-analysed the multiplex PCR reads in MiXCR, keeping a single row per CDR3 protein. The data show around 370,000 distinct CDR3 sequences, roughly 20% seen once. J lost 6 bases, V lost 6 bases, and 8 bases had no gene match. The CDR3 has 14 amino acids. Germline CDR1 LNHDA, CDR2 SQIVND (reference sequence). Patients with ophthalmopathy all had a Clinical Activity Score of at least 3, a NOSPECS grade of at least 4 and duration under 3 months. Fresh 10 ml peripheral blood yielded PBMCs.

This clonotype was obtained from a man between 18 and 29 years old with Graves' ophthalmopathy. Sample: blood. J is TRBJ2-7 and V is TRBV19, with 10 positions matching TRBD1. The CDR3 region is CASRPGQGIGEQYF. CDR3 coding DNA: TGTGCCAGTAGGCCGGGACAGGGGATCGGCGAGCAGTACTTC.